Sequencing of this T cell receptor (beta chain) was carried out in a study of early T cells in non-severe SARS-CoV-2 infection. The V gene lost 1 base and the J gene lost 4 bases, with 10 bases spanning the gap. The CDR3 totals 15 residues. This clonotype was recorded many times. TCRdb passed the 5' RACE reads through MiXCR, listing each CDR3 protein once. Altogether 98,000 or so distinct CDR3 sequences are present, over 9.5% being singletons, with the ten largest covering 4% to 4.5%. The chain combines TRBV12-3 or TRBV12-4 with TRBJ2-2; D is possibly TRBD1 or TRBD2 (5 bases each). This receptor was obtained from an adult who was a healthcare worker with PCR-confirmed SARS-CoV-2 infection or an uninfected control (not recorded which). The specimen comprised whole blood, sampled at baseline. The CDR3 DNA follows: TGTGCCAGCAGTTTAGGGACTGGGGGCACCGGGGAGCTGTTTTTT. Translation gives CASSLGTGGTGELFF.